This T cell receptor (beta chain) comes out of a study of regulatory T cells in long-lasting Graves disease. The CDR3 is 12 amino acids. Time point defined: newly diagnosed GD, antithyroid drugs for less than 3 months. TCR sequences were obtained from RNA taken from PBMCs. As to this clonotype: A much more abundant neighbour one base away suggests this may be a read error.

Building of the TCR beta libraries involved iRepertoire HTBI primers and Arm-PCR of CDR3 regions. Via MiXCR, TCRdb re-called the multiplex PCR reads, giving one row per CDR3 protein. The data contain a few hundred thousand distinct CDR3 sequences, approximately 13% of them singletons. This same sample was also part of a study on T cells in Graves' hyperthyroidism and ophthalmopathy.

The rearrangement joins TRBV12-3 or TRBV12-4 to TRBJ1-5; D is uncertain. This sequence was found in a man in his thirties or forties with Graves disease. The material was peripheral blood mononuclear cells (PBMCs), obtained at new diagnosis, from a patient treated with antithyroid drugs. For the CDR3, the DNA is TGTACCAGCAGCCCTAGCAATCAGCCCCAGCATTTT. Amino acids: CTSSPSNQPQHF.